Described below is a single T cell receptor (beta chain) sequence and its context. What this receptor recognizes is not known. Looking up the germline V gene yields CDR1 SQVTM and CDR2 ANQGSEA. The CDR3 holds 11 amino acids from the cysteine to the phenylalanine. No DNA sequence is on record. Data came from a NextSeq 550. The Human TCR Profiling Kit (MiLaboratory) was used to prepare UMI-labeled 5' RACE TRB cDNA libraries. cDNA synthesis used the entire amount of extracted RNA, and PCR amplification then used the entire amount of cDNA produced. Libraries were prepared in parallel with an identical number of PCR cycles. Concerning the study's data processing: With a minimum of two reads required per UMI, MIGEC and MiXCR pulled out about 49,000 +/- 11,000 unique UMI-labeled TRB cDNA molecules from each library. On average, each library contained approximately 40,000 +/- 10,000 functional in-frame TRB CDR3 nucleotide clonotypes without stop codons. After downsampling to 5000 UMI-labeled TRB molecules per sample, diversity metrics, including normalized Shannon-Wiener and Chao1, were computed in VDJtools. VDJtools computed clonotype-size-weighted physicochemical properties of the central five CDR3 residues: interaction energy, strength, volume and Kidera factor 4. TCRdb reprocessed the reads and assigns one entry to each CDR3 protein sequence, leaving out DNA. For this entry, the V and J calls and clone size follow TCRdb and not the study's own pipeline. The sample table holds 84,000 or so distinct CDR3 sequences. The leading ten clones occupy 1.6% of the sample.

The data are from a study of CXCR3-negative and CXCR3-positive naive CD8 T cells (dated by TCRdb to about 2019). For the wider study: In total, about 135 million TRB reads were obtained, corresponding to roughly 1.5 +/- 0.3 million reads per library. Diversity and physicochemical repertoire analyses were performed on about a dozen donors pooled from two independent experiments. The TRBV-TRBJ cluster analysis covered naive subsets from 5 or 6 donors and memory cells from 3 donors.

The full study reports these points: Similar TRBV-TRBJ usage was shown by naive CXCR3-negative and CXCR3-positive cells from the same donor, whereas distinct patterns were shown by memory cells. Compared with CXCR3-negative naive cells, CXCR3-positive naive cells had TRB CDR3s with higher hydrophobicity (lower Kidera factor 4), lower energy, and higher strength and volume indices. CXCR3 expression partially decreased after cryopreservation, so most assays used freshly isolated PBMCs. Comparably high repertoire diversity was found in both naive subsets, whereas much lower repertoire diversity was found in memory CD8+ T cells. Surface CD5, linked to self-reactivity in mice, was comparable between naive subsets; TCR interaction strength was therefore also inferred from TRB CDR3 physicochemical properties.

For every CD8+ T cell subset, a few hundred thousand cells were flow-sorted straight into RLT lysis buffer, and each subset was sorted in triplicate. Naive CD8+ T cells were defined stringently as CD45RO-CCR7+CD27+CD95- to exclude memory contaminants. Standard density gradient centrifugation was used to isolate peripheral blood mononuclear cells from buffy coats. A FACSAria III was used to flow-sort naive CXCR3-negative and CXCR3-positive CD8+ T cells. Total RNA was extracted from sorted cells with an RNeasy Mini Kit. Recombination joined TRBV29-1 with TRBJ2-7; TCRdb returns TRBD1, unconfirmable since there is no DNA. What was sequenced was naive CXCR3- CD8+ T cells from blood. The cell subset or site label for this specimen denotes: CD45RO-CCR7+CD27+CD95- naive CD8+ T cells lacking CXCR3 (TNR3-). This TCR was sampled from a human donor in good health. Some clones in this sample may be carry-over from other donors' samples. The CDR3: CSGQGAYEQYF.